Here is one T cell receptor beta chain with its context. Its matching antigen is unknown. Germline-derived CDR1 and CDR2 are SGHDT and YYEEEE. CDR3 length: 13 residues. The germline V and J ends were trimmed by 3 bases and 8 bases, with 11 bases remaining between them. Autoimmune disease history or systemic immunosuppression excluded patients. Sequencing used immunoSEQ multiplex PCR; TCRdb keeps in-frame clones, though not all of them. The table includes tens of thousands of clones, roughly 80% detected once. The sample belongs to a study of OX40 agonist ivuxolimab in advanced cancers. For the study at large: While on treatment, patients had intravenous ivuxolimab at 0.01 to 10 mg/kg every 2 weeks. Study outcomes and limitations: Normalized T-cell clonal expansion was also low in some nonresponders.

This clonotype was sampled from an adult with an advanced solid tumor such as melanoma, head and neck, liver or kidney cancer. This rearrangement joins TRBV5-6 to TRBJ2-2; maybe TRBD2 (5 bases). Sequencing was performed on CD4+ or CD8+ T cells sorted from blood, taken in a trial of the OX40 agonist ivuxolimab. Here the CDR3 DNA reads TGTGCCAGCAGCTCGGGGTTTAGAGGGGAGCTGTTTTTT. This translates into CASSSGFRGELFF.